These 27 T cell receptor beta chains were all obtained from the same sample, sequenced in a study of post-analysis software for immune sequencing data. Their antigen targets remain unknown. The study, taken as a whole, reports: Elevated frequency relative to controls characterized four to six TRBV segments in patients, TRBV5-6, TRBV5-1 and TRBV20-1 among them.

Unique molecular identifiers were built into the TCR beta cDNA libraries. One entry per CDR3 protein, called by TCRdb with MiXCR from the PCR reads. The sample holds 650,000 to 900,000 distinct CDR3 sequences, about 43% seen once. Sequenced input: blood. These receptors originate from a girl aged 10-17 years with multiple sclerosis.

The chain uses TRBV6-5 and TRBJ2-1; 14 bases fit TRBD2. The CDR3 is 16 amino acids. The ends lost 7 bases at V and 2 bases at J; junction bases unmatched: 4. CDR1 and CDR2 from the germline V gene are MNHEY and SVGAGI. The CDR3 DNA reads TGTGCCAGCACCGGACTAGCGGGAGGCCCCTACAATGAGCAGTTCTTC. Amino acids: CASTGLAGGPYNEQFF.

The genes are TRBV2 and TRBJ2-4; 12 bases map to TRBD2. The ends lost 4 bases at V and 4 bases at J; junction bases unmatched: 5. Germline CDR1 is SNHLY and CDR2 is FYNNEI. The CDR3 contains 16 residues. CDR3 DNA sequence: TGTGCCAGCAGTGTAGGACTAGCGGGACCAAAAAACATTCAGTACTTC. Its protein is CASSVGLAGPKNIQYF.

Only a few counts were recorded for this clonotype. The chain couples TRBV20-1 to TRBJ1-2; D gene ambiguous. Germline values: CDR1 DFQATT, CDR2 SNEGSKA (reference sequence). Trimming took 1 base from V and 5 from J, leaving 8 bases between them. This CDR3 spans 12 amino acids. This CDR3 reads CSARAVSYGYTF. The CDR3, as DNA: TGCAGTGCTAGAGCCGTGTCTTATGGCTACACCTTC.

The rearrangement joins TRBV7-2 to TRBJ2-7; 8 bases map to TRBD2. The CDR3 spans 15 residues. The germline V gene encodes CDR1 SGHTA and CDR2 FQGNSA. V lost 5 bases and J lost 5; bases outside the gene matches: 11. CDR3 in DNA: TGTGCCAGCAGCCCGCCGGGAGGGATGTCTCACGAGCAGTACTTC. Residues: CASSPPGGMSHEQYF.

The genes are TRBV7-9 and TRBJ2-4; weak D call: TRBD2 (6 bases). V was trimmed by 0 bases and J by 13 bases, leaving 16 bases between them. The germline gives CDR1 SEHNR, CDR2 FQNEAQ (reference sequence). The CDR3 has 14 amino acids. CDR3 DNA: TGTGCCAGCAGCTTAGCGGGGGGTTTCCAAGAGCAGTACTTC. It encodes CASSLAGGFQEQYF. Full variable domain (outside the CDR3, taken from reference TRBV7-9 and TRBJ2-4): DTGVSQNPRHKITKRGQNVTFRCDPISEHNRLYWYRQTLGQGPEFLTYFQNEAQLEKSRLLSDRFSAERPKGSFSTLEIQRTEQGDSAMYLCASSLAGGFQEQYFGAGTRLSVL.

This clonotype was observed a handful of times. V is TRBV12-3 or TRBV12-4 and J is TRBJ1-2; D unclear. V dropped 6 bases and J dropped 2 bases, with 13 bases sitting between them. The CDR3 runs 14 residues. The CDR3 sequence: CASSSTWPNYGYTF. The CDR3 DNA reads TGTGCCAGCAGCTCGACGTGGCCAAACTATGGCTACACCTTC.

The rearrangement links TRBV15 to TRBJ2-1; 7 nucleotides line up with TRBD2. The CDR3 has 18 residues. The V gene end was trimmed by 1 base and the J gene end by 4 bases; junction bases not matched to a gene: 13. The germline V gene encodes CDR1 LNHNV and CDR2 YYDKDF (reference sequence). Written as DNA, the CDR3 is TGTGCCACCAGCAGAGTCAAGGAGGGCCTTAGCGGGTACAATGAGCAGTTCTTC. Protein: CATSRVKEGLSGYNEQFF.

The rearrangement joins TRBV5-1 to TRBJ2-3, with D unresolved. The CDR3 consists of 18 residues. Trimming removed 3 bases from V and 2 bases from J, with 22 bases in between. Germline V CDR1 and CDR2: SGHRS, YFSETQ. This CDR3 is CASSSLRGFGLVTDTQYF. The CDR3 DNA reads as TGCGCCAGCAGCTCCCTCCGAGGTTTTGGGCTCGTCACAGATACGCAGTATTTT.

The rearrangement joins TRBV20-1 to TRBJ2-7, with 9 bases fitting TRBD1. The junction had 8 bases not matched to a gene; V was cut back by 0 bases and J by 2 bases. The germline gives CDR1 DFQATT, CDR2 SNEGSKA (reference sequence). This CDR3 has 16 residues. The CDR3 loop is CSARDRRDRVTYEQYF. The CDR3 coding sequence is TGCAGTGCTAGAGATCGTCGGGACAGGGTAACCTACGAGCAGTACTTC.

This clonotype was seen only a few times. This chain uses TRBV5-5 with TRBJ2-4, with TRBD2 matching 8 bases. The germline V gene has CDR1 SGHKS and CDR2 YYEKEE (reference sequence). The CDR3 totals 13 residues. The ends lost 4 bases at V and 5 bases at J; junction bases unmatched: 2. The chain's CDR3 is CASSMGLENIQYF. DNA of the CDR3: TGTGCCAGCAGCATGGGACTAGAAAACATTCAGTACTTC.

CDR3 sequence (DNA): TGCAGCGTTAGGAGCGGGATATACAATGAGCAGTTCTTC. The encoded protein is CSVRSGIYNEQFF. The V and J genes are TRBV29-1 and TRBJ2-1; 7 bases match TRBD2. The germline V gene has CDR1 SQVTM and CDR2 ANQGSEA. The CDR3 loop spans 13 amino acids. The J segment lost 4 bases and the V segment lost 5 bases, leaving 5 bases of the junction unmatched.

This rearrangement joins TRBV5-1 to TRBJ1-2; 9 nucleotides line up with TRBD1. The CDR3 length is 16 residues. Germline V gene lookup returns CDR1 SGHRS and CDR2 YFSETQ. The junction had 13 bases not matched to a gene; V was cut back by 4 bases and J by 6 bases. The CDR3, as DNA: TGCGCCAGCAGCGAACCGGACAGGGGAGGGTGGCATGGCTACACCTTC. The encoded protein is CASSEPDRGGWHGYTF. The whole variable domain, remainder taken from reference TRBV5-1 and TRBJ1-2, is KAGVTQTPRYLIKTRGQQVTLSCSPISGHRSVSWYQQTPGQGLQFLFEYFSETQRNKGNFPGRFSGRQFSNSRSEMNVSTLELGDSALYLCASSEPDRGGWHGYTFGSGTRLTVV.

The gene calls are TRBV7-9 and TRBJ2-2, with TRBD1 matching over 8 bases. CDR1 is SEHNR and CDR2 is FQNEAQ in the germline V gene (reference sequence). V gave up 5 bases and J gave up 5 bases; unmatched junction bases: 4. The CDR3 consists of 14 residues. The CDR3 is CASSTDRDTGELFF. The CDR3 nucleotides are TGTGCCAGCAGCACGGACAGGGATACCGGGGAGCTGTTTTTT. The entire variable domain, with the rest obtained from reference TRBV7-9 and TRBJ2-2, is as follows: DTGVSQNPRHKITKRGQNVTFRCDPISEHNRLYWYRQTLGQGPEFLTYFQNEAQLEKSRLLSDRFSAERPKGSFSTLEIQRTEQGDSAMYLCASSTDRDTGELFFGEGSRLTVL.

This chain links TRBV6-2 or TRBV6-3 with TRBJ2-7, with D possibly matching TRBD1 (6 bases). This CDR3 region has 15 residues. V gave up 5 bases and J gave up 3 bases, with 17 bases separating them. Germline CDR1 is MNHEY and CDR2 is SVGEGT. CDR3 loop: CASSTDRTGFYEQYF. CDR3 in DNA: TGTGCCAGCAGTACCGACAGGACCGGTTTCTACGAGCAGTACTTC.

The chain recombines TRBV12-3 or TRBV12-4 with TRBJ1-1; tentatively, D is TRBD1 (6 bases). This CDR3 is 14 amino acids long. V was shortened by 6 bases and J by 5 bases, with 16 bases between the two germline ends. CDR3 protein: CASRSGQRGTEAFF. As DNA, the CDR3 is TGTGCCAGCAGATCCGGACAGCGGGGAACTGAAGCTTTCTTT.

The chain has TRBV7-8 and TRBJ2-1, with 7 bases aligning to TRBD2. After removal of 5 bases from V and 5 bases from J, the junction contained 6 bases not matched to a gene. The germline gives CDR1 SGHVS, CDR2 FQNEAQ. CDR3 size: 14 residues. The CDR3 protein is CASSQPGLNNEQFF. CDR3 sequence (DNA): TGTGCCAGCAGCCAGCCGGGACTAAACAATGAGCAGTTCTTC.

This sequence joins TRBV27 and TRBJ2-7; D remains unclear. V lost 3 bases and J 0 bases, leaving 6 bases between the germline ends. The length of the CDR3 is 13 residues. The germline gives CDR1 MNHEY, CDR2 SMNVEV (reference sequence). The CDR3 DNA reads TGTGCCAGCAGTTTCCGAAACTCCTACGAGCAGTACTTC. This codes for CASSFRNSYEQYF.

This clonotype was seen ten or more times. V gene TRBV6-2 or TRBV6-3 combines with J gene TRBJ2-7; 8 bases match TRBD2. This CDR3 has 14 residues. Unmatched junction bases numbered 0, after V lost 2 bases and J lost 0 bases. Germline values: CDR1 MNHEY, CDR2 SVGEGT. CDR3 loop: CASSYGTSSYEQYF. CDR3 bases: TGTGCCAGCAGTTACGGGACTAGCTCCTACGAGCAGTACTTC.

This clonotype has more than one count but fewer than ten. The chain has TRBV20-1 and TRBJ2-3; D possibly corresponds to TRBD2 (5 bases). The V gene's germline CDR1 is DFQATT and CDR2 SNEGSKA (reference sequence). This CDR3 has 15 residues. V dropped 3 bases and J dropped 4 bases, with 17 bases sitting between them. This CDR3 is CSARTGSGAADTQYF. CDR3 nucleotides: TGCAGTGCTAGGACTGGAAGCGGCGCGGCAGATACGCAGTATTTT.

The rearrangement links TRBV7-9 to TRBJ1-2, with 12 bases matching TRBD1. Germline V CDR1 and CDR2: SEHNR, FQNEAQ (reference sequence). CDR3 size: 16 residues. V shed 5 bases, J shed 1 base, and the junction held 5 bases outside the gene matches. In DNA form, the CDR3 reads TGTGCCAGCAGCAAGGGACAGGGGGCCAGTAACTATGGCTACACCTTC. Encoded protein: CASSKGQGASNYGYTF.

V and J are TRBV4-3 and TRBJ1-2; D is perhaps TRBD1 (5 bases). Per the germline V gene, CDR1 is LGHNA and CDR2 is YSLEER. There are 16 residues in the CDR3. V was trimmed by 1 base and J by 4 bases, leaving 16 bases between them. This CDR3 is CASSQVVGQGGYGYTF. The CDR3 bases are TGCGCCAGCAGCCAAGTAGTGGGCCAGGGAGGCTATGGCTACACCTTC.

This clonotype has a count of ten or more. This rearrangement joins TRBV12-3 or TRBV12-4 to TRBJ1-2; 7 nucleotides line up with TRBD1. The CDR3 covers 14 residues. The ends lost 5 bases at V and 2 bases at J; junction bases unmatched: 5. CDR3 DNA sequence: TGTGCCAGCAGTCCCAAGACAGGGAACTATGGCTACACCTTC. Its translation: CASSPKTGNYGYTF.

The genes are TRBV5-1 and TRBJ2-7; 12 positions agree with TRBD1. V was clipped by 4 bases and J by 5 bases; unmatched bases: 4. The germline CDR1 and CDR2 sequences are SGHRS and YFSETQ. The CDR3 spans 14 residues. The CDR3 protein is CASSAGQGADEQYF. The CDR3, as DNA: TGCGCCAGCAGCGCGGGACAGGGGGCGGACGAGCAGTACTTC. Using reference TRBV5-1 and TRBJ2-7 for the parts outside the CDR3, the full variable domain is KAGVTQTPRYLIKTRGQQVTLSCSPISGHRSVSWYQQTPGQGLQFLFEYFSETQRNKGNFPGRFSGRQFSNSRSEMNVSTLELGDSALYLCASSAGQGADEQYFGPGTRLTVT.

The chain is built from TRBV20-1 and TRBJ1-2; maybe TRBD1 (6 bases). V was pared by 7 bases and J by 5 bases, with 17 bases between. Germline values: CDR1 DFQATT, CDR2 SNEGSKA (reference sequence). CDR3 length equals 13 residues. The CDR3 loop reads CSVFRGAGYGYTF. In DNA, the CDR3 is TGCAGTGTCTTTCGGGGGGCCGGGTATGGCTACACCTTC.

This clonotype was recorded a few times. The chain carries TRBV6-2 or TRBV6-3 and TRBJ2-3; no definite D call. The CDR3 totals 12 residues. V was shortened by 5 bases and J by 3 bases, with 6 bases between the two germline ends. Germline-derived CDR1 and CDR2 are MNHEY and SVGEGT. The CDR3 coding sequence is TGTGCCAGCAGTAAAAGGACAGATACGCAGTATTTT. Amino acid sequence: CASSKRTDTQYF.

This rearrangement joins TRBV3-1 to TRBJ2-4; 11 positions match TRBD2. TRBJ2-7 explains the end of the DNA better; the J call may be wrong. CDR1 is LGHDT, CDR2 YNNKEL, per germline (reference sequence). This CDR3 has 15 residues. CDR3 loop: CASSPAGLADYEQYF. CDR3 DNA sequence: TGTGCCAGCAGCCCGGCGGGACTAGCGGATTACGAGCAGTACTTC.

The chain has TRBV12-3 or TRBV12-4 and TRBJ1-1, with D perhaps TRBD1 (6 bases). V gave up 8 bases and J gave up 1 base, with 14 bases separating them. The CDR3 sequence is 14 residues long. DNA for the CDR3: TGTGCCAGCGTAAAGGACAGAACGAACACTGAAGCTTTCTTT. Translation: CASVKDRTNTEAFF.